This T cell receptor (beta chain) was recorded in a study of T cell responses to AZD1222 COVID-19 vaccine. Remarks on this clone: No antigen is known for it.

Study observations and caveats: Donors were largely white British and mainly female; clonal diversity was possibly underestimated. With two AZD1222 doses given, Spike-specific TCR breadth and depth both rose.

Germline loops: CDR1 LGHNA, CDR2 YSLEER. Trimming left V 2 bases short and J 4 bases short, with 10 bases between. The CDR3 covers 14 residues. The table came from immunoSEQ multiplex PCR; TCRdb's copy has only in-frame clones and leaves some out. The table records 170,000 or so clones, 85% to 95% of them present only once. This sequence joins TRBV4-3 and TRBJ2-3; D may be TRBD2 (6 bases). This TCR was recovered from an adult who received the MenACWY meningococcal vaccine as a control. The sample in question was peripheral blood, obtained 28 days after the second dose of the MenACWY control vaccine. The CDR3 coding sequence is TGCGCCAGCAGCCAACGACTAGTTGCAGATACGCAGTATTTT. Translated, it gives CASSQRLVADTQYF.